Presented here are 11 T cell receptor beta chains from one specimen sequenced in a study of blood T cells in healthy people across ages. Then a second PCR, running roughly 7 to 11 cycles, was carried out with a sample-barcoded 5' primer and a J-beta primer mix. TCRdb processed the 5' RACE reads anew with MiXCR; each CDR3 protein has one entry. Here the sample spans about 1.4 million distinct CDR3 sequences, approximately 59% being singletons. Source material: blood. The receptor source for this set is a man aged 18 to 30 in good health.

CDR3 in amino acids: CASSPRGGENQPQHF. In DNA form, the CDR3 reads TGTGCCAGCAGCCCCAGGGGGGGGGAAAATCAGCCCCAGCATTTT. The chain couples TRBV12-3 or TRBV12-4 to TRBJ1-5, with TRBD1 matching 7 bases. V shed 6 bases and J 4 bases; nucleotides not matched to a gene: 9. The CDR3 sequence is 15 residues long.

The chain employs TRBV9 and TRBJ2-1; TRBD2 matches 7 bases. V lost 3 bases, J lost 8 bases, and 2 bases stayed unmatched. The CDR3 runs to 12 residues. Germline V gene data show CDR1 as SGDLS and CDR2 as YYNGEE. In DNA, the CDR3 is TGTGCCAGCAGCGGGGGGGGAGATGAGCAGTTCTTC. Residues: CASSGGGDEQFF.

The chain carries TRBV27 and TRBJ1-6; D ambiguous. The CDR3 has 14 amino acids. Germline V gives CDR1 MNHEY, CDR2 SMNVEV (reference sequence). Trimming pared 6 bases from V and 5 bases from J, leaving 11 bases between. The CDR3 is CASRFWVDNSPLHF. CDR3 coding DNA: TGTGCCAGCAGATTCTGGGTTGATAATTCACCCCTCCACTTT.

The chain employs TRBV6-1 and TRBJ2-7; 11 positions agree with TRBD1. Trimming cost V 4 bases and J 2 bases; bases outside gene matches: 4. Germline V gene data show CDR1 as MNHNS and CDR2 as SASEGT. The CDR3 runs 15 residues. The chain's CDR3 is CASSVRDRGAYEQYF. The CDR3 DNA reads as TGTGCCAGCAGTGTCCGGGACAGGGGGGCCTACGAGCAGTACTTC.

This chain connects TRBV6-2 or TRBV6-3 to TRBJ2-7; D unresolved. Trimming removed 6 bases from V and 2 bases from J, with 8 bases in between. Germline assignment: CDR1 MNHEY and CDR2 SVGEGT. The CDR3 has 12 amino acids. CDR3 sequence reads: CASRGNTYEQYF. The CDR3 DNA reads TGTGCCAGCAGGGGGAACACCTACGAGCAGTACTTC.

The chain is built from TRBV4-1 and TRBJ2-5, with 8 bases lining up with TRBD2. The DNA end favors TRBJ2-1, so the J call may be wrong. The CDR3 extends over 14 amino acids. Germline CDR1 is MGHRA and CDR2 is YSYEKL. CDR3 DNA: TGCGCCAGCAGCCAACCCGGGACTAGTCAGGGTCAGTTCTTC. As protein: CASSQPGTSQGQFF.

The rearrangement joins TRBV20-1 to TRBJ1-1, with TRBD1 as a possible D gene (6 bases). The V end lost 5 bases, the J end lost 0 bases, and 16 bases lay between the germline ends. CDR1 and CDR2 (germline): DFQATT, SNEGSKA (reference sequence). This CDR3 has 15 residues. The CDR3 loop is CSAHDRKSMNTEAFF. CDR3 coding DNA: TGCAGTGCTCACGACAGGAAGAGCATGAACACTGAAGCTTTCTTT.

CDR3: CASSLSEGRNTEAFF. CDR3 DNA sequence: TGTGCCAGCAGTTTATCGGAGGGGCGGAACACTGAAGCTTTCTTT. The V call is TRBV27, the J call TRBJ1-1; possibly TRBD1 for D (5 bases). This CDR3 is built from 15 residues. V was pared by 0 bases and J by 1 base, with 9 bases between. Germline V CDR1 and CDR2: MNHEY, SMNVEV (reference sequence).

There are many counts of this clonotype. The CDR3 DNA reads as TGTGCCAGCACGCAGGTGGACAGGGGGCAAGACGAGCAGTACTTC. Its translation: CASTQVDRGQDEQYF. This sequence joins TRBV28 and TRBJ2-7; 11 bases match TRBD1. CDR1 and CDR2 from the germline V gene are MDHEN and SYDVKM. V trimming: 7 bases; J trimming: 5 bases; junction bases outside the gene matches: 10. CDR3 length equals 15 residues.

The chain recombines TRBV7-9 with TRBJ1-6; D is perhaps TRBD1 (6 bases). V was shortened by 3 bases and J by 7 bases, with 13 bases between the two germline ends. This CDR3 contains 15 residues. CDR1 SEHNR and CDR2 FQNEAQ come from the germline V gene (reference sequence). The CDR3: CASSFRGAKNSPLHF. CDR3 bases: TGTGCCAGCAGCTTTCGGGGGGCGAAGAATTCACCCCTCCACTTT.

On this clonotype: One junction end does not reproduce the germline sequence, and a read error may be involved. CDR3 sequence reads: CSVRQGHLLAAEQFF. The CDR3 DNA reads as TGCAGTGTTAGACAGGGTCATCTCCTCGCAGCTGAGCAGTTCTTC. The chain carries TRBV20-1 and TRBJ2-1, with 7 bases that match TRBD1. The CDR3 runs 15 residues. Germline lookup yields CDR1 DFQATT and CDR2 SNEGSKA (reference sequence).